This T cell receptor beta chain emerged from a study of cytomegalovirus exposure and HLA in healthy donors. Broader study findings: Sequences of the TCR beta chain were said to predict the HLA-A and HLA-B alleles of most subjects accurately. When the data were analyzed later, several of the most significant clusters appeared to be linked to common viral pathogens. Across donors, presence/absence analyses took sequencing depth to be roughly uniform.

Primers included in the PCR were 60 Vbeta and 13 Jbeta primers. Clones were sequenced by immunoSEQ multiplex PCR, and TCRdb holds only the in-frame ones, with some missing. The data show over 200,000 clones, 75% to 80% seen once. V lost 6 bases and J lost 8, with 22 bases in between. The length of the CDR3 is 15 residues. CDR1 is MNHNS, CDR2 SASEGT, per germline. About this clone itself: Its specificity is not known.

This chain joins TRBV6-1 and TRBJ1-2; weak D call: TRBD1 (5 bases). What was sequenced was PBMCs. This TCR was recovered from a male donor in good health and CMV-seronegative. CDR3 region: CASRVRAPQLEGYTF. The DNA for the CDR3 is TGTGCCAGCAGGGTCAGGGCCCCTCAACTGGAAGGCTACACCTTC.